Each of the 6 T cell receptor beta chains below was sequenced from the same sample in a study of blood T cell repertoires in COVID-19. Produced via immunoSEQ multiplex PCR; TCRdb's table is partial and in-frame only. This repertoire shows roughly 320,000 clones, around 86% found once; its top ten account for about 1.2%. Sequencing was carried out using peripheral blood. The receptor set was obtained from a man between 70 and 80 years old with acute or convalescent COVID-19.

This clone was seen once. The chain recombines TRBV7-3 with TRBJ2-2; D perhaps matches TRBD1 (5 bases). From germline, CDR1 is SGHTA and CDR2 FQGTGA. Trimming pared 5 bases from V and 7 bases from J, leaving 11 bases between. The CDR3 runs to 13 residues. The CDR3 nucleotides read TGTGCCAGCAGCACCCGACAGAGCGGGGAGCTGTTTTTT. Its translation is CASSTRQSGELFF.

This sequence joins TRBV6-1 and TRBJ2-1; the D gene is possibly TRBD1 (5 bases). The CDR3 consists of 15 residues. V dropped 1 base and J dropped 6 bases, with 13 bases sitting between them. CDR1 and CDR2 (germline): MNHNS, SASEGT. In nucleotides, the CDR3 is TGTGCCAGCAGTGAAGGATCAGGGTTCCCCAATGAGCAGTTCTTC. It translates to CASSEGSGFPNEQFF.

CDR3: CASSQGTGDTDTQYF. In DNA form, the CDR3 reads TGTGCCAGCAGCCAAGGGACGGGGGACACAGATACGCAGTATTTT. V is TRBV4-2 and J is TRBJ2-3, with D perhaps TRBD2 (6 bases). V dropped 1 base and J dropped 2 bases, with 10 bases sitting between them. The CDR3 is 15 residues long. Germline V gene data show CDR1 as LGHNA and CDR2 as YNFKEQ.

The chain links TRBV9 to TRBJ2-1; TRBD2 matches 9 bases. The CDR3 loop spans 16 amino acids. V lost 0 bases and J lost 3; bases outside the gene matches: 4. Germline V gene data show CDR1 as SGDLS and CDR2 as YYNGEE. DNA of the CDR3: TGTGCCAGCAGCGTAGAACCTAGCGGGGACTACAATGAGCAGTTCTTC. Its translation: CASSVEPSGDYNEQFF.

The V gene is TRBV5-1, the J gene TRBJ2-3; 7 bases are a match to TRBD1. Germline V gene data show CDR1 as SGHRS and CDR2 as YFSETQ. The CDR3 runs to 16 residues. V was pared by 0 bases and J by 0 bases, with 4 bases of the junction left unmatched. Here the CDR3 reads CASSLAGQVSTDTQYF. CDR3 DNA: TGCGCCAGCAGCTTGGCAGGACAGGTCAGCACAGATACGCAGTATTTT.

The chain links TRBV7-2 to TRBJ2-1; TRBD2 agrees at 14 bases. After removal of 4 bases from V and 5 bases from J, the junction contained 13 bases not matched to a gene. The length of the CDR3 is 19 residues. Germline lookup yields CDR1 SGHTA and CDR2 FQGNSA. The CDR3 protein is CASSSTSGRGVVGNNEQFF. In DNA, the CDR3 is TGTGCCAGCAGCTCGACTAGCGGGAGGGGGGTGGTGGGAAACAATGAGCAGTTCTTC.